Below, 3 T cell receptor beta chains from the same sample are listed, as sequenced in a study of cytomegalovirus exposure and HLA in healthy donors. It was with 60 Vbeta and 13 Jbeta primers that the PCR ran. Clones were sequenced by immunoSEQ multiplex PCR, and TCRdb holds only the in-frame ones, with some missing. Found here are roughly 150,000 clones, more than 80% of them singletons; the top ten hold approximately 2.4%. Sequencing was done on a sample of PBMCs. The receptors were sampled from a male donor in good health and CMV-seronegative.

The chain combines TRBV6-6 with TRBJ2-7; D may be TRBD2 (6 bases). The CDR3 extends over 14 amino acids. V lost 5 bases and J lost 2, with 13 bases in between. Germline V gene lookup returns CDR1 MNHNY and CDR2 SVGAGI (reference sequence). The CDR3, as DNA: TGTGCCAGCAGTCAGCGGGCGGTGACCTACGAGCAGTACTTC. Residues: CASSQRAVTYEQYF.

The rearrangement links TRBV18 to TRBJ1-1, with D unclear. Germline V CDR1 and CDR2: KGHSH, LQKENI. Trimming removed 2 bases from V and 6 bases from J, with 10 bases in between. This CDR3 is built from 13 residues. CDR3 residues: CASSPRFDSEAFF. For the CDR3, the DNA is TGTGCCAGCTCACCAAGGTTTGACTCTGAAGCTTTCTTT.

The chain is built from TRBV7-3 and TRBJ2-2; the match to TRBD2 covers 13 bases. The J segment lost 4 bases and the V segment lost 3 bases, leaving 2 bases of the junction unmatched. CDR3 length equals 16 residues. The germline gives CDR1 SGHTA, CDR2 FQGTGA. The DNA of the CDR3 is TGTGCCAGCAGCTTCACTAGCGGGAGGGTCACCGGGGAGCTGTTTTTT. Translated, it gives CASSFTSGRVTGELFF.